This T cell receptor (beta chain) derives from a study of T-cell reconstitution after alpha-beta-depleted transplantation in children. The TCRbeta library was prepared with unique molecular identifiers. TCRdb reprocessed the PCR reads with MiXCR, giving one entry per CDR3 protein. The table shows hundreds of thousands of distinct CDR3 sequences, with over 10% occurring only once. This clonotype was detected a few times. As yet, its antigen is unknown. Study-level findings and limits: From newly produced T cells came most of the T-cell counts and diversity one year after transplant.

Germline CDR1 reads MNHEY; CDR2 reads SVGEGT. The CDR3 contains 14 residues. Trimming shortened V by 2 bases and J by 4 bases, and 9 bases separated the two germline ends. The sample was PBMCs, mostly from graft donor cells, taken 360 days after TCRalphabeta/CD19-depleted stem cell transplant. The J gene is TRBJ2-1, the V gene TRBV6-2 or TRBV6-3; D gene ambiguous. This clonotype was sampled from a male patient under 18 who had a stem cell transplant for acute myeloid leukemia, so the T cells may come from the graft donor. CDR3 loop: CASSYAPFYNEQFF. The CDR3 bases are TGTGCCAGCAGTTACGCCCCATTTTACAATGAGCAGTTCTTC.